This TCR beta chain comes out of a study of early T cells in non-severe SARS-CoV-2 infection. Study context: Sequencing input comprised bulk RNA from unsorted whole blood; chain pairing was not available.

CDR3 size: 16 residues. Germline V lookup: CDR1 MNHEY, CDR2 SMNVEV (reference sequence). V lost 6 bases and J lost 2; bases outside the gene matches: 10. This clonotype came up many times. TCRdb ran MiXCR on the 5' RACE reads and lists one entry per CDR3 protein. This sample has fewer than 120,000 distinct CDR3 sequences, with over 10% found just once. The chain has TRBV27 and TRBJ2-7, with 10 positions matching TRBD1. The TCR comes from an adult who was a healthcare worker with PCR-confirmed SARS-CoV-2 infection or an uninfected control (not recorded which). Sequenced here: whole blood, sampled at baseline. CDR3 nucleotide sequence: TGTGCCAGCAGGGCAGGTGGGACAGGGGTTGCCTACGAGCAGTACTTC. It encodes CASRAGGTGVAYEQYF.